Given below is one T cell receptor (beta chain) in context. Its antigen is currently unknown. This sample was taken from a study of cytomegalovirus exposure and HLA in healthy donors. Study-wide findings and caveats: In a later analysis, V- and J-gene trimming of beta chains associated with a DCLRE1C missense variant, replicated independently.

Primers for the PCR totalled 60 Vbeta and 13 Jbeta. Generated by immunoSEQ multiplex PCR, the TCRdb table keeps only in-frame clones and is missing some. Of roughly 120,000 clones listed, roughly four fifths are singletons. The CDR3 loop spans 13 amino acids. Germline assignment: CDR1 LNHDA and CDR2 SQIVND (reference sequence). V was pared by 6 bases and J by 7 bases, with 12 bases between. Each donor's status was that of a healthy bone marrow donor. This clonotype originated in a young man in good health and CMV-seropositive. The chain joins TRBV19 to TRBJ1-4, with D hard to call. Input material: PBMCs. CDR3 nucleotide sequence: TGTGCCAGTAGCCCCGCCAGAATTGAAAAACTGTTTTTT. It specifies CASSPARIEKLFF. The whole variable domain, remainder taken from reference TRBV19 and TRBJ1-4, is DGGITQSPKYLFRKEGQNVTLSCEQNLNHDAMYWYRQDPGQGLRLIYYSQIVNDFQKGDIAEGYSVSREKKESFPLTVTSAQKNPTAFYLCASSPARIEKLFFGSGTQLSVL.